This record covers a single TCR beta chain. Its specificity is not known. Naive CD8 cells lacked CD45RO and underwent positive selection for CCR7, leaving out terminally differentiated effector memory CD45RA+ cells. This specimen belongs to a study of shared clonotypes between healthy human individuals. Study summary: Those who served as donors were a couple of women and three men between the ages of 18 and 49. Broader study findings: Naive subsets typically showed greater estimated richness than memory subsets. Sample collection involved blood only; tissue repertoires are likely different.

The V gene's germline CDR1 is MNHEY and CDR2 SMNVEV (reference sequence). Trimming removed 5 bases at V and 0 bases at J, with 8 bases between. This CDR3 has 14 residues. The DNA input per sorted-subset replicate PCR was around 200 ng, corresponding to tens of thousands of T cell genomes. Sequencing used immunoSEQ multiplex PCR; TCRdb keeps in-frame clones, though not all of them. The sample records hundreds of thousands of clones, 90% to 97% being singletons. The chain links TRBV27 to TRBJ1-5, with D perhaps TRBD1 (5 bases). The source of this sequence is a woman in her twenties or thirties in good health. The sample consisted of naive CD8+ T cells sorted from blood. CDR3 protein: CASSMTDSNQPQHF. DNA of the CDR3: TGTGCCAGCAGTATGACAGATAGCAATCAGCCCCAGCATTTT.